This paragraph reports one T cell receptor (beta chain). Its matching antigen is unknown. This specimen belongs to a study of cytomegalovirus exposure and HLA in healthy donors. Notes on the study in general: Three of the chains that were CMV-associated were confirmed in vitro to be specific for CMV antigens. Both high specificity and high sensitivity reportedly marked the classifier's diagnosis of cytomegalovirus status.

Produced via immunoSEQ multiplex PCR; TCRdb's table is partial and in-frame only. The sample lists 150,000 or so clones; roughly nine tenths were seen once. This CDR3 is built from 14 residues. The V end lost 4 bases, the J end lost 2 bases, and 9 bases lay between the germline ends. Germline V gives CDR1 MGHRA, CDR2 YSYEKL. The donors belonged to the roughly 110-subject validation cohort, separate from the approximately 670-subject first cohort. The TCR was taken from a man aged 18 to 30 in good health and CMV-seropositive. V usage is TRBV4-1 and J usage is TRBJ2-1, with D perhaps matching TRBD2 (6 bases). Material for sequencing was PBMCs. For the CDR3, the DNA is TGCGCCAGCAGCCCGCAGCGGGCCTACAATGAGCAGTTCTTC. This codes for CASSPQRAYNEQFF.